This TCR beta chain comes out of a study of blood T cell repertoires in COVID-19. TCRdb's table, derived via immunoSEQ multiplex PCR, lists solely in-frame clones and lacks some. Of about 85,000 clones listed, roughly 89% are singletons. This CDR3 contains 15 residues. Germline lookup yields CDR1 SNHLY and CDR2 FYNNEI. V lost 6 bases to trimming and J lost 4 bases; unmatched junction nucleotides: 2. The chain carries TRBV2 and TRBJ2-5; TRBD2 matches at 16 bases. The origin of this receptor is a man in his sixties with acute or convalescent COVID-19. The sequencing input was peripheral blood. The CDR3 nucleotides are TGTGCCAGCAGCGGGACTAGCGGGGGGGCAGAGACCCAGTACTTC. It is translated as CASSGTSGGAETQYF.